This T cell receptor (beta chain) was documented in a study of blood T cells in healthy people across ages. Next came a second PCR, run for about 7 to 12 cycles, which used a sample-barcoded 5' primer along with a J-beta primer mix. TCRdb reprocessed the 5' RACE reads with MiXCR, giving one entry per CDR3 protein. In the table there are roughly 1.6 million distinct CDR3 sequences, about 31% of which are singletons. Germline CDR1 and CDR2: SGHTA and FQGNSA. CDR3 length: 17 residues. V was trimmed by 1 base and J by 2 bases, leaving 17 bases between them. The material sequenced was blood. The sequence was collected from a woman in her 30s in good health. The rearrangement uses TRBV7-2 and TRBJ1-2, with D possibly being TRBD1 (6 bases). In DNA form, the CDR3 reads TGTGCCAGCAGCTTAGAAGGCGGCAGGGGATACAACTATGGCTACACCTTC. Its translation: CASSLEGGRGYNYGYTF.